This entry is about one T cell receptor (beta chain). The target antigen is unknown. The J segment lost 6 bases and the V segment lost 2 bases, leaving 7 bases of the junction unmatched. The CDR3 contains 15 residues. In germline, CDR1 is MNHEY, CDR2 SMNVEV (reference sequence). The sample belongs to a study of post-analysis software for immune sequencing data. Study overall: Patients had relapsing-remitting, secondary progressive or progressive-relapsing multiple sclerosis; some lacked subtype. Study outcomes and limitations: With TRBV5-6, TRBV5-1 and TRBV20-1 included, about five TRBV segments were more frequent in patients than in controls. Controls showed significantly higher normalized Chao1 diversity than did multiple sclerosis patients.

TCR beta cDNA libraries had unique molecular identifiers. Each sample of about 0.95 to 11 million input T cells yielded about 500,000 cDNA molecules, so each molecule approximated one T cell. Using its own MiXCR run on the PCR reads, TCRdb lists one record per CDR3 protein. The sample includes around 700,000 distinct CDR3 sequences, about 60% of them seen just once. The V call is TRBV27, the J call TRBJ2-3, with 8 bases that match TRBD1. The origin of this receptor is a girl aged 2 to 9 with multiple sclerosis. Sequenced sample: blood. Here the CDR3 DNA reads TGTGCCAGCAGTTTAAGTCAGGGGGCGTTTGATACGCAGTATTTT. Protein sequence: CASSLSQGAFDTQYF.